These T cell receptor beta chains were read from a single sample in a study. TCRdb redid the calling of the RT-PCR reads with MiXCR, one entry per CDR3 protein. The data show about 700,000 distinct CDR3 sequences, about 14% seen once. Sequences were obtained from memory CD4+ T cells from blood. The receptor source for this set is a female donor in good health, serving as a healthy control. CDR3s include the opening cysteine and the closing phenylalanine or tryptophan.

TRBV10-3	TRBJ1-2	CAISDRDRGYGYTF
TRBV14	TRBJ2-3	CASSQATGLQYTQYF
TRBV20-1	TRBJ2-2	CSARDNGRLNTGELFF
TRBV28	TRBJ1-5	CASSLIAVSNQPQHF
TRBV18	TRBJ2-5	CASSPRGLETQYF
TRBV20-1	TRBJ2-2	CSVYRGTGELFF
TRBV10-3	TRBJ2-7	CAISGGPGSYEQYF
TRBV6-1	TRBJ2-7	CASRSPSVGQSYEQYF
TRBV5-1	TRBJ1-1	CASSTGQGGGFEAFF
TRBV11-2	TRBJ2-1	CASNLRSGYNEQFF
TRBV7-7	TRBJ2-5	CASSRGRMGETQYF
TRBV3-1	TRBJ2-1	CASSETGGLGNEQFF
TRBV20-1	TRBJ1-2	CSASRRETDSGYTF
TRBV11-2	TRBJ1-5	CASSPESHSPQHF
TRBV20-1	TRBJ2-7	CSASFPGLAGGSYEQYF
TRBV12-3/TRBV12-4	TRBJ1-5	CASSLGDNRPQHF
TRBV11-2	TRBJ1-6	CASSLGWAGYNSPLHF
TRBV6-2/TRBV6-3	TRBJ2-1	CASRRATFYNEQFF
TRBV20-1	TRBJ1-4	CSARVGTGSREKLFF
TRBV6-1	TRBJ2-5	CASRRQGGIQETQYF
TRBV20-1	TRBJ1-2	CSVPKWAIYGYTF
TRBV6-5	TRBJ2-1	CASSYSLRGSYDGEQFF
TRBV7-9	TRBJ2-3	CASFRDSSTDTQYF
TRBV7-2	TRBJ2-5	CASGVLWDRTETQYF
TRBV29-1	TRBJ2-5	CSSYSGPQETQYF
TRBV6-1	TRBJ2-6	CASKLGQANSGANVLTF
TRBV21-1	TRBJ2-5	CASGAGGETQYF
TRBV6-1	TRBJ2-3	CASSLPSSTDTQYF
TRBV6-2/TRBV6-3	TRBJ1-1	CASKGTLMNTEAFF
TRBV5-1	TRBJ2-7	CASGGTGNSEQYF